This T cell receptor (beta chain) was profiled in a study of OX40 agonist ivuxolimab in advanced cancers. At the level of the study: Those enrolled were roughly 80% male, with a mean age of approximately 60 years and ages from 23 to 79. Three partial responders included one hepatocellular carcinoma patient and two cutaneous melanoma patients.

Prior autoimmune disease or systemic immunosuppression barred patients. CDR3 length: 14 amino acids. Per germline, CDR1 SNHLY and CDR2 FYNNEI. The ends were cut back, 0 bases at V and 7 bases at J, with 12 bases in the middle. Using immunoSEQ multiplex PCR, the repertoire was profiled, and TCRdb retains in-frame clones only, with some absent. In the table there are 70,000 or so clones, 92% of which are singletons. The chain uses TRBV2 and TRBJ1-1; D perhaps matches TRBD1 (5 bases). This sequence was found in an adult with an advanced solid tumor such as melanoma, head and neck, liver or kidney cancer. Specimen: CD4+ or CD8+ T cells sorted from blood, collected in a trial of the OX40 agonist ivuxolimab. CDR3 sequence: CASSEAGGVNEAFF. CDR3 nucleotides: TGTGCCAGCAGTGAAGCAGGAGGGGTGAATGAAGCTTTCTTT. Full variable domain (missing parts from reference TRBV2 and TRBJ1-1): EPEVTQTPSHQVTQMGQEVILRCVPISNHLYFYWYRQILGQKVEFLVSFYNNEISEKSEIFDDQFSVERPDGSNFTLKIRSTKLEDSAMYFCASSEAGGVNEAFFGQGTRLTVV.